Presented here are 23 T cell receptor beta chains from one specimen sequenced in a study of shared clonotypes between healthy human individuals. CD8 cells classed as naive were CD45RO-negative and positively selected for CCR7, excluding terminally differentiated effector memory CD45RA+ cells. The assay was immunoSEQ multiplex PCR, and TCRdb's table has in-frame clones only and misses some. Of 760,000 or so clones listed, 96% were seen once; the top ten hold over 0.2%. Sample: naive CD8+ T cells sorted from blood. These TCRs come from a man aged 30 to 45 in good health.

The V call is TRBV2, the J call TRBJ2-7, with D tentatively TRBD1 (5 bases). CDR3 length: 12 residues. Germline V lookup: CDR1 SNHLY, CDR2 FYNNEI. V was pared by 7 bases and J by 3 bases, with 10 bases between. Here the CDR3 reads CASIGRVYEQYF. CDR3 in DNA: TGTGCCAGCATCGGCAGGGTCTACGAGCAGTACTTC.

The chain joins TRBV4-3 to TRBJ2-3; TRBD2 agrees at 11 bases. With 0 bases clipped from V and 4 bases from J, the junction kept 6 bases outside the gene matches. Germline V lookup: CDR1 LGHNA, CDR2 YSLEER. This CDR3 region has 17 residues. The CDR3 is CASSQDLAGGPADTQYF. The CDR3 DNA reads as TGCGCCAGCAGCCAAGATTTAGCGGGAGGGCCGGCAGATACGCAGTATTTT.

The V gene is TRBV28, the J gene TRBJ2-1; TRBD1 or TRBD2 may be the D gene (6 bases each). V lost 3 bases to trimming and J lost 3 bases, with 9 bases between them. Looked up from germline, CDR1 is MDHEN and CDR2 is SYDVKM. The CDR3 has 14 amino acids. For the CDR3, the DNA is TGTGCCAGCAGTTTCAGGGGAGGCTACAATGAGCAGTTCTTC. It encodes CASSFRGGYNEQFF.

This clone came up once. The chain joins TRBV6-1 to TRBJ2-7, with unresolved D. The CDR3 spans 15 residues. In germline, CDR1 is MNHNS, CDR2 SASEGT. Between the trimmed V and J ends, which lost 1 base and 3 bases, there was a span of 13 bases. The CDR3 region has the DNA TGTGCCAGCAGTGAAGTCGGTAAGGCCCTCTACGAGCAGTACTTC. This codes for CASSEVGKALYEQYF.

This clone was detected only once. J is TRBJ1-1 and V is TRBV10-1; D possibly corresponds to TRBD1 (5 bases). The CDR3 contains 13 residues. Germline-derived CDR1 and CDR2 are WNHNN and SYGVQD (reference sequence). Trimming left V 2 bases short and J 5 bases short, with 9 bases between. The CDR3 coding sequence is TGCGCCAGCAGTGAGACCACAGGAACTGAAGCTTTCTTT. Protein product: CASSETTGTEAFF.

V is TRBV7-9 and J is TRBJ2-7; D is perhaps TRBD2 (5 bases). Germline V gives CDR1 SEHNR, CDR2 FQNEAQ (reference sequence). The CDR3 length is 14 residues. V lost 2 bases to trimming and J lost 6 bases, with 14 bases between them. In DNA form, the CDR3 reads TGTGCCAGCAGCTTAAGTTTCCCAGAGGGCGAGCAGTACTTC. Amino acids: CASSLSFPEGEQYF.

The rearrangement uses TRBV15 and TRBJ2-5; D could derive from TRBD1 or TRBD2 (5 bases each). The ends were cut back, 0 bases at V and 0 bases at J, with 14 bases in the middle. Germline-derived CDR1 and CDR2 are LNHNV and YYDKDF (reference sequence). The CDR3 spans 17 residues. The CDR3 DNA reads TGTGCCACCAGCAGAGAGAGGGGCGCGGTCTACCAAGAGACCCAGTACTTC. Encoded protein: CATSRERGAVYQETQYF.

The chain carries TRBV5-1 and TRBJ1-2; D uncertain. V lost 1 base, J lost 0 bases, and 10 bases lay in between. Germline V gene sequence: CDR1 SGHRS, CDR2 YFSETQ. The length of the CDR3 is 15 residues. As DNA, the CDR3 is TGCGCCAGCAGCTTGTATGGCGGGGCTAACTATGGCTACACCTTC. It is translated as CASSLYGGANYGYTF.

This clone was found once. The rearrangement uses TRBV11-3 and TRBJ2-7; D is perhaps TRBD1 or TRBD2 (5 bases each). This CDR3 comprises 13 residues. Trimming took off 10 bases at V and 0 bases at J, with 13 bases between the two ends. Looked up from germline, CDR1 is SGHNT and CDR2 is YENEEA. The CDR3 DNA reads as TGTGCCACCCCCGGGGCGAGCTCCTACGAGCAGTACTTC. It encodes CATPGASSYEQYF.

This rearrangement joins TRBV27 to TRBJ1-5, with D possibly matching TRBD1 (5 bases). CDR3 size: 14 residues. Germline-derived CDR1 and CDR2 are MNHEY and SMNVEV (reference sequence). The V end lost 5 bases, the J end lost 4 bases, and 12 bases lay between the germline ends. DNA of the CDR3: TGTGCCAGCAGTATCCAGGGATTAAATCAGCCCCAGCATTTT. Protein product: CASSIQGLNQPQHF.

J is TRBJ2-7 and V is TRBV7-9, with D possibly TRBD2 on 6 matching bases. V lost 6 bases, J lost 3 bases, and 15 bases lay in between. Germline values: CDR1 SEHNR, CDR2 FQNEAQ (reference sequence). This CDR3 spans 14 amino acids. The CDR3, as DNA: TGTGCCAGCAGTTGGGGGGAATCAAACTACGAGCAGTACTTC. It codes for CASSWGESNYEQYF.

This chain connects TRBV6-1 to TRBJ2-7; no clear D gene. V was pared by 5 bases and J by 0 bases, with 8 bases between. The CDR3 is made up of 13 amino acids. Germline lookup yields CDR1 MNHNS and CDR2 SASEGT. The CDR3 here is CASSIQDSYEQYF. In DNA, the CDR3 is TGTGCCAGCAGTATCCAAGACTCCTACGAGCAGTACTTC.

This chain links TRBV4-2 with TRBJ2-1; TRBD2 agrees at 12 bases. The CDR3 is 17 residues long. V shed 0 bases, J shed 7 bases, and the junction held 7 bases outside the gene matches. The germline gives CDR1 LGHNA, CDR2 YNFKEQ. The CDR3 coding sequence is TGTGCCAGCAGCCAAGATCAGGCTAGCGGGAGGGTAAATGAGCAGTTCTTC. Translation: CASSQDQASGRVNEQFF.

This CDR3 is CASSLPEGVANEKLFF. CDR3 bases: TGTGCCAGCAGCTTACCCGAGGGGGTAGCTAATGAAAAACTGTTTTTT. The chain couples TRBV7-9 to TRBJ1-4; D is possibly TRBD1 (6 bases). The CDR3 is made up of 16 amino acids. Deletions cut 2 bases from V and 3 bases from J, with 13 bases between. The germline gives CDR1 SEHNR, CDR2 FQNEAQ (reference sequence).

Only one count was recorded for this clone. This chain uses TRBV9 with TRBJ2-1; D tentatively reads TRBD1 or TRBD2 (5 bases each). V shed 4 bases and J shed 8 bases, with 13 bases lying between them. This CDR3 is built from 13 residues. Germline lookup yields CDR1 SGDLS and CDR2 YYNGEE. The chain's CDR3 is CASSLFVGDEQFF. In DNA form, the CDR3 reads TGTGCCAGCAGCCTTTTCGTGGGGGATGAGCAGTTCTTC.

Worth noting for this clone: Other DNA sequences in the sample encode the same CDR3. This sequence joins TRBV5-6 and TRBJ2-7; D remains unclear. Trimming shortened V by 0 bases and J by 4 bases, and 11 bases separated the two germline ends. The length of the CDR3 is 14 residues. Germline assignment: CDR1 SGHDT and CDR2 YYEEEE. CDR3 DNA sequence: TGTGCCAGCAGCTTGGGACAAGGCTTTTACGAGCAGTACTTC. It is translated as CASSLGQGFYEQYF.

This chain connects TRBV4-1 to TRBJ1-1; D gene uncertain. V lost 2 bases and J 1 base, leaving 11 bases between the germline ends. Germline values: CDR1 MGHRA, CDR2 YSYEKL. CDR3 size: 15 residues. The CDR3 nucleotides read TGCGCCAGCAGCCAATATACTCCCGCGAACACTGAAGCTTTCTTT. This sequence encodes CASSQYTPANTEAFF.

The chain recombines TRBV2 with TRBJ2-7, with 8 bases identical to TRBD2. The V gene's germline CDR1 is SNHLY and CDR2 FYNNEI. The trim removed 2 bases at V and 4 bases at J, leaving 7 bases unmatched. The CDR3 is 15 residues long. The CDR3 DNA is TGTGCCAGCAGTGAAACTAGCGGAGGGAGGTACGAGCAGTACTTC. It encodes CASSETSGGRYEQYF.

The J gene is TRBJ1-1, the V gene TRBV30; D not resolved. The V end was cut by 5 bases, the J end by 3 bases, with 13 bases between. The CDR3 contains 13 residues. The germline V gene encodes CDR1 GTSNPN and CDR2 SVGIG (reference sequence). The DNA of the CDR3 is TGTGCCTGGGTGGAAGTCCTGTACACTGAAGCTTTCTTT. This gives the protein CAWVEVLYTEAFF.

The V and J genes are TRBV9 and TRBJ2-3, with 11 bases identical to TRBD2. Trimming took 6 bases from V and 3 from J; bases not matched to a gene: 9. The germline CDR1 and CDR2 sequences are SGDLS and YYNGEE. The CDR3 spans 16 residues. CDR3 region: CASTPVTSGATDTQYF. DNA for the CDR3: TGTGCCAGCACCCCGGTGACTAGCGGGGCAACAGATACGCAGTATTTT.

This chain links TRBV6-6 with TRBJ1-2; perhaps TRBD1 as D (5 bases). Germline assignment: CDR1 MNHNY and CDR2 SVGAGI (reference sequence). This CDR3 is built from 14 residues. Trimming shortened V by 4 bases and J by 4 bases, and 13 bases separated the two germline ends. The CDR3 reads CASSLQQALYGYTF. The CDR3 nucleotides are TGTGCCAGCAGTTTACAACAGGCACTCTATGGCTACACCTTC.

The chain links TRBV2 to TRBJ1-5; TRBD1 might be the D (5 bases). The germline CDR1 and CDR2 sequences are SNHLY and FYNNEI. Trimming cost V 5 bases and J 7 bases, with 15 bases left between them. CDR3 length: 14 residues. The DNA of the CDR3 is TGTGCCAGCAGTTACAGGTCATCGAAACAGCCCCAGCATTTT. This codes for CASSYRSSKQPQHF.

This clone was seen only once. The V gene is TRBV7-2, the J gene TRBJ2-1, with TRBD2 as a possible D gene (6 bases). Between the trimmed V and J ends, which lost 3 bases and 3 bases, there was a span of 12 bases. The germline V gene has CDR1 SGHTA and CDR2 FQGNSA. CDR3 length: 15 residues. CDR3 sequence reads: CASSFRDFLYNEQFF. In nucleotides, the CDR3 is TGTGCCAGCAGCTTTAGGGACTTCCTCTACAATGAGCAGTTCTTC. The whole variable domain, filled in from reference TRBV7-2 and TRBJ2-1, reads GAGVSQSPSNKVTEKGKDVELRCDPISGHTALYWYRQSLGQGLEFLIYFQGNSAPDKSGLPSDRFSAERTGGSVSTLTIQRTQQEDSAVYLCASSFRDFLYNEQFFGPGTRLTVL.